The 9 T cell receptor beta chains below come from one sample, sequenced in a study of beta chain features in type 1 diabetes. Findings and limits, study-wide: In every one of the four CD4+ subsets, TCRB CDR3s were moderately but significantly shorter in Type 1 diabetes patients.

These receptors lack a known antigen. Reverse transcribing all isolated RNA meant expressed TCRB transcripts were sequenced. TCRdb keeps only in-frame clones here, not all; method: immunoSEQ multiplex PCR. The sample includes more than 120,000 clones, about an eighth seen only once; the top ten take under 1.5%. Sequencing was carried out using central memory CD4+ T cells from blood. The receptors were sampled from a man between 18 and 35 years old with type 1 diabetes.

This chain links TRBV11-2 with TRBJ1-6, with unresolved D. Germline V lookup: CDR1 SGHAT, CDR2 FQNNGV. V dropped 4 bases and J dropped 8 bases, with 15 bases sitting between them. The CDR3 consists of 15 residues. In DNA form, the CDR3 reads TGTGCCAGCAGCTCAACGCCGGCCGGAGATTCACCCCTCCACTTT. Residues: CASSSTPAGDSPLHF. Full variable domain (outside the CDR3, taken from reference TRBV11-2 and TRBJ1-6): EAGVAQSPRYKIIEKRQSVAFWCNPISGHATLYWYQQILGQGPKLLIQFQNNGVVDDSQLPKDRFSAERLKGVDSTLKIQPAKLEDSAVYLCASSSTPAGDSPLHFGNGTRLTVT.

In DNA, the CDR3 is TGCGCCAGCAGCTTGGTGGCGAACACTGAAGCTTTCTTT. It is translated as CASSLVANTEAFF. The chain uses TRBV5-1 and TRBJ1-1; no firm D call. The V end was cut by 0 bases, the J end by 1 base, with 4 bases between. CDR1 and CDR2 from the germline V gene are SGHRS and YFSETQ. CDR3 length equals 13 residues.

This clone was recorded a few times. The chain joins TRBV13 to TRBJ2-2; the D call may be TRBD1 or TRBD2 (6 bases each). Germline lookup yields CDR1 PRHDT and CDR2 FYEKMQ (reference sequence). Trimming took off 4 bases at V and 1 base at J, with 10 bases between the two ends. This CDR3 has 15 residues. CDR3 region: CASSSRGLNTGELFF. CDR3 nucleotides: TGTGCCAGCAGCTCCAGGGGACTGAACACCGGGGAGCTGTTTTTT.

This clone showed up just a few times. The V and J genes are TRBV9 and TRBJ2-5; 11 nucleotides line up with TRBD2. V dropped 3 bases and J dropped 5; count of bases not matched to a gene: 3. CDR1 SGDLS and CDR2 YYNGEE come from the germline V gene. The CDR3 consists of 14 residues. CDR3 protein: CASSALAGVETQYF. The DNA of the CDR3 is TGTGCCAGCAGCGCACTAGCGGGGGTGGAGACCCAGTACTTC.

The chain recombines TRBV30 with TRBJ2-1; 15 positions agree with TRBD2. Per the germline V gene, CDR1 is GTSNPN and CDR2 is SVGIG (reference sequence). The V segment lost 2 bases and the J segment 3 bases; nucleotides outside the gene matches: 5. CDR3 size: 17 residues. CDR3 sequence (DNA): TGTGCCTGGAGTATCGGACTAGCGGGGGGGCGCTACAATGAGCAGTTCTTC. This sequence encodes CAWSIGLAGGRYNEQFF. The whole variable domain, remainder taken from reference TRBV30 and TRBJ2-1, is SQTIHQWPATLVQPVGSPLSLECTVEGTSNPNLYWYRQAAGRGLQLLFYSVGIGQISSEVPQNLSASRPQDRQFILSSKKLLLSDSGFYLCAWSIGLAGGRYNEQFFGPGTRLTVL.

The V and J genes are TRBV19 and TRBJ2-1, with 8 bases that match TRBD2. V dropped 3 bases and J dropped 10; count of bases not matched to a gene: 5. The germline V gene has CDR1 LNHDA and CDR2 SQIVND (reference sequence). The CDR3 covers 13 residues. This chain's CDR3 is CASSITLAEEQFF. In nucleotides, the CDR3 is TGTGCCAGTAGTATCACACTAGCGGAAGAGCAGTTCTTC.

This clone turned up a few times. Given a much more abundant clone one base away, this may be a read error. The gene calls are TRBV4-2 and TRBJ2-3; the D call may be TRBD1 or TRBD2 (5 bases each). In germline, CDR1 is LGHNA, CDR2 YNFKEQ. The V end was cut by 5 bases, the J end by 6 bases, with 21 bases between. The CDR3 sequence is 16 residues long. In DNA, the CDR3 is TGTGCCAGCAGCACACAACGGGTCGGGGCCGGGGATACGCAGTATTTT. Translating gives CASSTQRVGAGDTQYF.

This clone was seen once. DNA for the CDR3: TGTGCCTGGAGTGTACTGAATGAAGCTTTCTTT. This encodes CAWSVLNEAFF. The chain combines TRBV30 with TRBJ1-1, with D unresolved. CDR1 GTSNPN and CDR2 SVGIG come from the germline V gene (reference sequence). The V end lost 0 bases, the J end lost 7 bases, and 6 bases lay between the germline ends. The CDR3 totals 11 residues.

The genes are TRBV5-1 and TRBJ1-1; D gene uncertain. CDR1 and CDR2 (germline): SGHRS, YFSETQ. Trimming shortened V by 4 bases and J by 4 bases, and 8 bases separated the two germline ends. The CDR3 contains 12 residues. The CDR3 DNA sequence: TGCGCCAGCAGCCTGGATAGCACTGAAGCTTTCTTT. Its protein product is CASSLDSTEAFF.